The sequence of this T cell receptor (beta chain) was determined in a study of shared clonotypes between healthy human individuals. Study-wide results and caveats: Measured sharing among donors was expected to vary with sequencing depth. Sorted-subset samples were not fully sequenced, rarefaction indicated. The sharing of 4% to 5.5% of naive CD4 clonotypes was seen across several donors.

Clones were read by immunoSEQ multiplex PCR, and TCRdb kept only the in-frame ones, dropping some. The sample lists approximately 2,000,000 clones; 92% were seen once. A remark on this clone: Antigen unknown.

Adult donors, all healthy and HIV-negative, had no recent acute infections or vaccinations. This CDR3 has 19 residues. The germline V gene has CDR1 MNHEY and CDR2 SMNVEV (reference sequence). The ends lost 6 bases at V and 0 bases at J; junction bases unmatched: 15. This TCR came from a man younger than 35 in good health. Some clones in this sample may be carry-over from other donors' samples. V gene TRBV27 combines with J gene TRBJ2-7, with 12 bases matching TRBD2. The sample comprised naive CD4+ T cells from PBMCs. This sample's subset: CD45RA+ positively selected. CDR3 nucleotides: TGTGCCAGCAGCCGCCGCCCCTCTAGCGGGAGGGTGAGCTCCTACGAGCAGTACTTC. Translated: CASSRRPSSGRVSSYEQYF.